A selection of T cell receptor beta chains follows, all from one sample in a study of cytomegalovirus exposure and HLA in healthy donors. Produced via immunoSEQ multiplex PCR; TCRdb's table is partial and in-frame only. The sample comprises approximately 150,000 clones, around three quarters of which are singletons, and under 2% rests with the top ten. Sequencing was carried out using PBMCs. Receptors originate from a man aged 40-49 years in good health and CMV-seronegative. Each CDR3 is given with its conserved first and last residue. A D gene is named only where the DNA matches it firmly. Clone size is not always given. Where it is, it says once, few, many or a class for expanded clones.

d_call: TRBD2; v_call: TRBV9; clone_size: NA; j_call: TRBJ2-3; cdr3_aa: CASSISGASTDTQYF; cdr3_nt: TGTGCCAGCAGCATCAGCGGGGCTAGCACAGATACGCAGTATTTT
d_call: TRBD2; v_call: TRBV4-1; clone_size: NA; j_call: TRBJ2-7; cdr3_aa: CASSQGTSGTYEQYF; cdr3_nt: TGCGCCAGCAGCCAGGGGACTAGCGGGACCTACGAGCAGTACTTC
d_call: TRBD1; v_call: TRBV29-1; clone_size: NA; j_call: TRBJ1-2; cdr3_aa: CSVGGTGVYGYTF; cdr3_nt: TGCAGCGTTGGGGGGACAGGGGTTTATGGCTACACCTTC
d_call: NA; v_call: TRBV10-3; clone_size: NA; j_call: TRBJ2-2; cdr3_aa: CAIRRQEGRDTGELFF; cdr3_nt: TGTGCCATCAGGCGACAGGAAGGGCGCGACACCGGGGAGCTGTTTTTT
d_call: TRBD2; v_call: TRBV5-1; clone_size: NA; j_call: TRBJ2-2; cdr3_aa: CASSPGLAGGVSGELFF; cdr3_nt: TGCGCCAGCAGCCCTGGACTAGCGGGAGGGGTCTCCGGGGAGCTGTTTTTT
d_call: NA; v_call: TRBV7-9; clone_size: NA; j_call: TRBJ1-6; cdr3_aa: CASSLSRGLDNSPLHF; cdr3_nt: TGTGCCAGCAGCTTGAGCAGGGGATTGGATAATTCACCCCTCCACTTT
d_call: NA; v_call: TRBV5-6; clone_size: NA; j_call: TRBJ1-1; cdr3_aa: CASSFRTTLNTEAFF; cdr3_nt: TGTGCCAGCAGCTTCCGGACTACCTTGAACACTGAAGCTTTCTTT
d_call: NA; v_call: TRBV5-5; clone_size: NA; j_call: TRBJ2-7; cdr3_aa: CASSLSGRGYEQYF; cdr3_nt: TGTGCCAGCAGCTTGTCAGGCAGGGGCTACGAGCAGTACTTC
d_call: NA; v_call: TRBV2; clone_size: NA; j_call: TRBJ1-5; cdr3_aa: CASCDSTLVRKPQHF; cdr3_nt: TGTGCCAGTTGCGACAGTACCCTCGTGAGAAAGCCCCAGCATTTT
d_call: TRBD2; v_call: TRBV14; clone_size: once; j_call: TRBJ2-7; cdr3_aa: CASSLFPGGVSYEQYF; cdr3_nt: TGTGCCAGCAGCCTATTCCCGGGGGGAGTTTCCTACGAGCAGTACTTC
d_call: NA; v_call: TRBV6-1; clone_size: NA; j_call: TRBJ2-2; cdr3_aa: CASSEGRAGELFF; cdr3_nt: TGTGCCAGCAGTGAAGGGAGGGCCGGGGAGCTGTTTTTT
d_call: NA; v_call: TRBV10-3; clone_size: NA; j_call: TRBJ1-2; cdr3_aa: CAISEAGGSNYGYTF; cdr3_nt: TGTGCCATCAGTGAGGCGGGCGGGTCTAACTATGGCTACACCTTC
d_call: TRBD2; v_call: TRBV7-7; clone_size: NA; j_call: TRBJ2-5; cdr3_aa: CASSLTSGQETQYF; cdr3_nt: TGTGCCAGCAGCTTAACTAGCGGCCAAGAGACCCAGTACTTC
d_call: TRBD2; v_call: TRBV5-1; clone_size: NA; j_call: TRBJ2-7; cdr3_aa: CASSLEAGEPYEQYF; cdr3_nt: TGCGCCAGCAGCTTGGAGGCGGGGGAACCCTACGAGCAGTACTTC
d_call: NA; v_call: TRBV9; clone_size: NA; j_call: TRBJ2-3; cdr3_aa: CASSLTGADTQYF; cdr3_nt: TGTGCCAGCAGCCTTACAGGAGCAGATACGCAGTATTTT
d_call: TRBD2; v_call: TRBV19; clone_size: once; j_call: TRBJ2-3; cdr3_aa: CASSMVSGRAADTQYF; cdr3_nt: TGTGCCAGTAGTATGGTATCCGGGAGGGCTGCAGATACGCAGTATTTT
d_call: NA; v_call: TRBV5-5; clone_size: NA; j_call: TRBJ1-2; cdr3_aa: CASSDAQALSGYTF; cdr3_nt: TGTGCCAGCAGCGACGCGCAGGCGTTAAGTGGCTACACCTTC
d_call: TRBD2; v_call: TRBV7-2; clone_size: NA; j_call: TRBJ2-1; cdr3_aa: CASSLSGTSGRTRNEQFF; cdr3_nt: TGTGCCAGCAGCTTATCCGGAACTAGCGGGAGAACAAGAAATGAGCAGTTCTTC
d_call: NA; v_call: TRBV9; clone_size: NA; j_call: TRBJ2-2; cdr3_aa: CASSVAGYGTGELFF; cdr3_nt: TGTGCCAGCAGCGTAGCGGGATACGGGACCGGGGAGCTGTTTTTT
d_call: NA; v_call: TRBV5-5; clone_size: NA; j_call: TRBJ2-2; cdr3_aa: CASSLLYTGELFF; cdr3_nt: TGTGCCAGCAGCTTACTCTACACCGGGGAGCTGTTTTTT
d_call: TRBD1; v_call: TRBV6-4; clone_size: NA; j_call: TRBJ2-3; cdr3_aa: CASSEQGLGTDTQYF; cdr3_nt: TGTGCCAGCAGTGAACAGGGGCTTGGCACAGATACGCAGTATTTT
d_call: NA; v_call: TRBV11-1; clone_size: NA; j_call: TRBJ1-1; cdr3_aa: CASRDEGGATEAFF; cdr3_nt: TGTGCCAGCAGAGATGAGGGGGGGGCCACTGAAGCTTTCTTT
d_call: NA; v_call: TRBV2; clone_size: NA; j_call: TRBJ1-4; cdr3_aa: CASSPISANEKLFF; cdr3_nt: TGTGCCAGCAGCCCCATATCGGCTAATGAAAAACTGTTTTTT
d_call: TRBD1; v_call: TRBV28; clone_size: few; j_call: TRBJ1-5; cdr3_aa: CASSTGTGGWSNQPQHF; cdr3_nt: TGTGCCAGCAGCACCGGGACAGGGGGCTGGAGCAATCAGCCCCAGCATTTT
d_call: TRBD1; v_call: TRBV7-6; clone_size: NA; j_call: TRBJ1-1; cdr3_aa: CASSLAGTGKKAFF; cdr3_nt: TGTGCCAGCAGCTTAGCGGGGACAGGGAAAAAAGCTTTCTTT
d_call: NA; v_call: TRBV28; clone_size: NA; j_call: TRBJ1-6; cdr3_aa: CASRVGIGSLHF; cdr3_nt: TGTGCCAGCAGGGTTGGTATCGGGTCCCTCCACTTT
d_call: NA; v_call: TRBV18; clone_size: NA; j_call: TRBJ2-5; cdr3_aa: CASSPPSKETQYF; cdr3_nt: TGTGCCAGCTCACCACCGTCCAAAGAGACCCAGTACTTC
d_call: TRBD1; v_call: TRBV6-1; clone_size: NA; j_call: TRBJ1-2; cdr3_aa: CASSGGQGAVGGYTF; cdr3_nt: TGTGCCAGCAGCGGGGGACAGGGGGCGGTCGGTGGCTACACCTTC
d_call: NA; v_call: TRBV5-1; clone_size: NA; j_call: TRBJ2-1; cdr3_aa: CASSFTRVYNEQFF; cdr3_nt: TGCGCCAGCAGCTTCACCAGGGTCTACAATGAGCAGTTCTTC